Each of the 5 T cell receptor beta chains below was sequenced from the same sample in a study of cytomegalovirus exposure and HLA in healthy donors. The PCR used 60 Vbeta and 13 Jbeta primers. The assay was immunoSEQ multiplex PCR, and TCRdb's table has in-frame clones only and misses some. This sample has about 76,000 clones, with 78% found just once. Sequences were obtained from PBMCs. These TCRs come from a woman aged 40 to 55 in good health and CMV-seropositive.

The rearrangement joins TRBV6-5 to TRBJ2-7; TRBD1 might be the D (5 bases). There are 15 residues in the CDR3. Germline values: CDR1 MNHEY, CDR2 SVGAGI. V lost 0 bases and J lost 2, with 11 bases in between. The CDR3 DNA reads as TGTGCCAGCAGTTACTCGGACGGCAGGGCCTACGAGCAGTACTTC. It encodes CASSYSDGRAYEQYF.

CDR3 protein: CASSLRRGISYEQYF. CDR3 coding DNA: TGTGCCAGCAGCTTAAGACGGGGGATCTCCTACGAGCAGTACTTC. The chain joins TRBV7-2 to TRBJ2-7, with D possibly TRBD2 on 6 matching bases. Trimming took off 2 bases at V and 0 bases at J, with 11 bases between the two ends. CDR3 length: 15 amino acids. Germline V CDR1 and CDR2: SGHTA, FQGNSA.

This rearrangement joins TRBV9 to TRBJ2-4; weak D call: TRBD2 (7 bases). V dropped 0 bases and J dropped 3 bases, with 13 bases sitting between them. CDR3 size: 16 residues. CDR1 and CDR2 (germline): SGDLS, YYNGEE. CDR3 DNA: TGTGCCAGCAGCGTAGAGGAGGGGGGGGGCAAAAACATTCAGTACTTC. Translation: CASSVEEGGGKNIQYF.

The genes are TRBV12-5 and TRBJ1-2; 7 bases are shared with TRBD1. The length of the CDR3 is 14 residues. Germline V gene data show CDR1 as LGHNT and CDR2 as FRNRAP. The V and J ends lost 5 bases and 3 bases, in that order; junction bases with no gene match: 6. The CDR3 region is CASGPDRRDYGYTF. The CDR3 DNA is TGTGCTAGTGGTCCGGACAGGAGGGACTATGGCTACACCTTC.

The CDR3 region has the DNA TGCAGCGTTGAAGGGGTCGGGGGGAAGGGCTACACCTTC. It is translated as CSVEGVGGKGYTF. The rearrangement links TRBV29-1 to TRBJ1-2; TRBD1 might be the D (5 bases). The CDR3 consists of 13 residues. V shed 1 base and J shed 8 bases, with 14 bases lying between them. Germline assignment: CDR1 SQVTM and CDR2 ANQGSEA.